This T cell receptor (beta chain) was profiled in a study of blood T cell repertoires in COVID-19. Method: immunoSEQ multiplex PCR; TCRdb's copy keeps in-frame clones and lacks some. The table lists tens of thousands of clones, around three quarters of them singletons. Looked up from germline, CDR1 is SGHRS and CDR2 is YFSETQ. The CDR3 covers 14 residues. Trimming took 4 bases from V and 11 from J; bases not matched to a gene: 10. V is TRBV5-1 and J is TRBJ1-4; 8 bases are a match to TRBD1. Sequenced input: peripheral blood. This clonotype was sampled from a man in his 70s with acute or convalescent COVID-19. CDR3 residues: CASSPGTGWSKLFF. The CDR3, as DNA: TGCGCCAGCAGCCCTGGGACAGGCTGGTCCAAACTGTTTTTT.